This T cell receptor beta chain emerged from a study of blood T cell repertoires in COVID-19. At the level of the study: Sources were T cells, B-cell-depleted T cells, or PBMCs; the material itself was cDNA or gDNA.

Per the original data handling: Estimates of nucleated cell counts were drawn from the amplification of reference gene primers. Assay used: immunoSEQ multiplex PCR; TCRdb lists only in-frame clones, some missing. V and J calls and clone size are as listed in that table; D and trimming were resolved from the DNA. The table has about 50,000 clones, approximately 89% seen once. From germline, CDR1 is SGHNT and CDR2 YYREEE (reference sequence). The CDR3 runs 13 residues. V was shortened by 1 base and J by 4 bases, with 6 bases between the two germline ends. This sequence joins TRBV5-4 and TRBJ1-5; D is uncertain. Sequencing input: peripheral blood. The clonotype originates from a man in his sixties with acute or convalescent COVID-19. The CDR3 here is CASSLYENQPQHF. The CDR3 DNA sequence: TGTGCCAGCAGCTTGTACGAGAATCAGCCCCAGCATTTT.